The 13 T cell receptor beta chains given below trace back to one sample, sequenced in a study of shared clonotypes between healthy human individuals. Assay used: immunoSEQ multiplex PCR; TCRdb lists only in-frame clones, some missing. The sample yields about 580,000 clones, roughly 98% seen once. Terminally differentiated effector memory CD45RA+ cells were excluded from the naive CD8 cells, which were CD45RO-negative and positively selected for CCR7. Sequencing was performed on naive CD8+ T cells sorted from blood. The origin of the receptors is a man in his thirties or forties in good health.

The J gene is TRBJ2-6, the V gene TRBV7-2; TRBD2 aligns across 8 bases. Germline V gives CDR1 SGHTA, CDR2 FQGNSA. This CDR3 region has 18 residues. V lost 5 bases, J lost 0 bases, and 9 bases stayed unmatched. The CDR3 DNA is TGTGCCAGCAGCCCCGGGGGGGGTATCAGCTCTGGGGCCAACGTCCTGACTTTC. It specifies CASSPGGGISSGANVLTF.

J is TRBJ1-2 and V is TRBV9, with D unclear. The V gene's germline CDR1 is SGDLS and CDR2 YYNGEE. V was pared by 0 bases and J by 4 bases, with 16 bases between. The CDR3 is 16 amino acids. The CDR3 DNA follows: TGTGCCAGCAGCGTAGGTTCGGTTCCGGGGATCTATGGCTACACCTTC. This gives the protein CASSVGSVPGIYGYTF.

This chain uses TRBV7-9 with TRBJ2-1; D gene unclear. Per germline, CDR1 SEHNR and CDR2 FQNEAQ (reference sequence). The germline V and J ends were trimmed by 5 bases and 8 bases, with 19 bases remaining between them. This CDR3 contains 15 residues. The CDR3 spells CASSVSQALIDEQFF. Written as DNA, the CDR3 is TGTGCCAGCAGCGTGAGTCAGGCGCTAATCGATGAGCAGTTCTTC. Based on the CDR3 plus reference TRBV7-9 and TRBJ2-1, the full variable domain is DTGVSQNPRHKITKRGQNVTFRCDPISEHNRLYWYRQTLGQGPEFLTYFQNEAQLEKSRLLSDRFSAERPKGSFSTLEIQRTEQGDSAMYLCASSVSQALIDEQFFGPGTRLTVL.

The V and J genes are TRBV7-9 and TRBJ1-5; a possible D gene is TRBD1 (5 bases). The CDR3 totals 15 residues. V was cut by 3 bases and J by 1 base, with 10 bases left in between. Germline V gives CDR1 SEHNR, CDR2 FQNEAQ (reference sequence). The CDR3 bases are TGTGCCAGCAGCTTGACGACAGAAAGCAATCAGCCCCAGCATTTT. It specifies CASSLTTESNQPQHF.

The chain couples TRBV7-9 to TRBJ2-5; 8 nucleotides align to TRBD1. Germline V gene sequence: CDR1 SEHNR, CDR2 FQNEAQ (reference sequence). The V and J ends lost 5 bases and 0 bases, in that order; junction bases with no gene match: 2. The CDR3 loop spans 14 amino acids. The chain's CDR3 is CASSKDRDQETQYF. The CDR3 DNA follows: TGTGCCAGCAGCAAGGACAGGGACCAAGAGACCCAGTACTTC.

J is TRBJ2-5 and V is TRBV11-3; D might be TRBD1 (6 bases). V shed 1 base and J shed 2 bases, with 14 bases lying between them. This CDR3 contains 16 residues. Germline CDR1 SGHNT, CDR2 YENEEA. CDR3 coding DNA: TGTGCCAGCAGCTTAGCCGGCAGGGGAACGCAAGAGACCCAGTACTTC. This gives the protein CASSLAGRGTQETQYF.

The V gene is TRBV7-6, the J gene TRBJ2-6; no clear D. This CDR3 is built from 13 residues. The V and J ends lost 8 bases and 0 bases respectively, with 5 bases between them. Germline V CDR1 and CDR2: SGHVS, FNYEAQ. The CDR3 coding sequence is TGTGCCAGCTGTCCCTCTGGGGCCAACGTCCTGACTTTC. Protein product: CASCPSGANVLTF.

The CDR3 spells CASIGRGRETQYF. The CDR3 bases are TGTGCCAGCATAGGGAGGGGCCGGGAGACCCAGTACTTC. The V gene is TRBV2, the J gene TRBJ2-5; TRBD2 matches at 7 bases. V dropped 7 bases and J dropped 5; count of bases not matched to a gene: 7. The CDR3 covers 13 residues. Per the germline V gene, CDR1 is SNHLY and CDR2 is FYNNEI.

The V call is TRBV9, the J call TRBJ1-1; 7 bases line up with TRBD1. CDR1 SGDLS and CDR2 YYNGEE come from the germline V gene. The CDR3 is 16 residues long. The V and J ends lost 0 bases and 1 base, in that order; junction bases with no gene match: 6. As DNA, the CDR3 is TGTGCCAGCAGCGTAGGCCGCAGGGGGGAGAACACTGAAGCTTTCTTT. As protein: CASSVGRRGENTEAFF.

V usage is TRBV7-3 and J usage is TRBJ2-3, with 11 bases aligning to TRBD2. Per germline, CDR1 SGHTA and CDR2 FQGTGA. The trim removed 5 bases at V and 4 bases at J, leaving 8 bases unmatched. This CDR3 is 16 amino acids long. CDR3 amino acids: CASSVLAGVSPDTQYF. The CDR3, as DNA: TGTGCCAGCAGCGTACTAGCGGGAGTAAGCCCAGATACGCAGTATTTT.

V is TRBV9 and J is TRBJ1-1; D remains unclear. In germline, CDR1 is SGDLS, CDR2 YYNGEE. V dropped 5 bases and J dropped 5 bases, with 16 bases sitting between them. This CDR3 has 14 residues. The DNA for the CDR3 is TGTGCCAGCAGTGATTTAGGGTTAAGGACTGAAGCTTTCTTT. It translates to CASSDLGLRTEAFF.

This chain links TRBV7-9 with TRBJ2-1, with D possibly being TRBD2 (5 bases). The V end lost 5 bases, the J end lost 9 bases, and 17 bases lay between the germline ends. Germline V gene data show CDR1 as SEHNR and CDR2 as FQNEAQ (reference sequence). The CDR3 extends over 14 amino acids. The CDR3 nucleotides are TGTGCCAGCAGCCCCGTCGGGGTTGACGGTGAGCAGTTCTTC. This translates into CASSPVGVDGEQFF.

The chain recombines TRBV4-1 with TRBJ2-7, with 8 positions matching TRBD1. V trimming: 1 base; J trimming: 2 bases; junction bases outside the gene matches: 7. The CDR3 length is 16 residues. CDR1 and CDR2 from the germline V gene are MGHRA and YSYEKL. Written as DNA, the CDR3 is TGCGCCAGCAGCCAAGTGTCAGGGGGCATAACCTACGAGCAGTACTTC. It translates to CASSQVSGGITYEQYF.